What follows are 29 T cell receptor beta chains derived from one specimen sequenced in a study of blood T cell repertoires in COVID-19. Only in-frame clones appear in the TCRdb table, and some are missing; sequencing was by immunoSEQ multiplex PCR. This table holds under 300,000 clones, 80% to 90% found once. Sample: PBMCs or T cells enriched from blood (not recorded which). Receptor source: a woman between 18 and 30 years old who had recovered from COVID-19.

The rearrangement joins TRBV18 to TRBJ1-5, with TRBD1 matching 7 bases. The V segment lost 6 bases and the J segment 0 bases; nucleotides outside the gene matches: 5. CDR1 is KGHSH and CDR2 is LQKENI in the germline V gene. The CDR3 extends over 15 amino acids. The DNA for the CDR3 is TGTGCCAGCTCGACAGGGTCAGGTAGCAATCAGCCCCAGCATTTT. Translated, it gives CASSTGSGSNQPQHF.

CDR3 sequence: CARSRDRGLTEAFF. CDR3 DNA sequence: TGTGCCAGAAGCCGGGACAGGGGGCTCACTGAAGCTTTCTTT. This chain links TRBV5-3 with TRBJ1-1; 12 nucleotides match TRBD1. TRBV5-3 is an open reading frame whose function is uncertain. V was pared by 4 bases and J by 4 bases, with 2 bases of the junction left unmatched. CDR3 length: 14 residues.

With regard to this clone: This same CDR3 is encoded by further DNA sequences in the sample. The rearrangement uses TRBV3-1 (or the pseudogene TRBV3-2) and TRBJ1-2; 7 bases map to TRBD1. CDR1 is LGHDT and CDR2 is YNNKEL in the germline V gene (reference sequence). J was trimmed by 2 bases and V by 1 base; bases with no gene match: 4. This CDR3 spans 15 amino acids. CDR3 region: CASSQGTGPNYGYTF. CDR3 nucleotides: TGTGCCAGCAGCCAAGGGACAGGCCCGAACTATGGCTACACCTTC.

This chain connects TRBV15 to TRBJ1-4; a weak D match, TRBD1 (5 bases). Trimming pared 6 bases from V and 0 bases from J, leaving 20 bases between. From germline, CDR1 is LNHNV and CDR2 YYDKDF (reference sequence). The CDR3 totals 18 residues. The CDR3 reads CATSQSGRGSSTNEKLFF. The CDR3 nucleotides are TGTGCCACCAGTCAAAGTGGGCGGGGGTCATCAACTAATGAAAAACTGTTTTTT.

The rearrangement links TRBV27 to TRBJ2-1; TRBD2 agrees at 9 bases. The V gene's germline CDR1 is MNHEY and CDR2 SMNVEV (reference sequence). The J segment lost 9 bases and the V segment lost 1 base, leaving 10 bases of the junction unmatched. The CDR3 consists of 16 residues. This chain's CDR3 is CASSLFGGGAKPEQFF. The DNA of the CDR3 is TGTGCCAGCAGTTTATTCGGCGGGGGGGCCAAACCTGAGCAGTTCTTC.

CDR3 region: CASSPAAGANYGYTF. The CDR3 DNA sequence: TGTGCCAGCTCACCAGCGGCAGGGGCTAACTATGGCTACACCTTC. V gene TRBV18 combines with J gene TRBJ1-2, with D tentatively TRBD1 (6 bases). V was shortened by 2 bases and J by 0 bases, with 10 bases between the two germline ends. The CDR3 consists of 15 residues. Germline loops: CDR1 KGHSH, CDR2 LQKENI.

The CDR3 DNA follows: TGTGCCAGCAGCTCCCAACAGGGGGCAGGGACCCAGTACTTC. The encoded protein is CASSSQQGAGTQYF. The J gene is TRBJ2-5, the V gene TRBV5-5; 9 bases agree with TRBD1. The V gene's germline CDR1 is SGHKS and CDR2 YYEKEE (reference sequence). V dropped 3 bases and J dropped 7; count of bases not matched to a gene: 7. The CDR3 contains 14 residues.

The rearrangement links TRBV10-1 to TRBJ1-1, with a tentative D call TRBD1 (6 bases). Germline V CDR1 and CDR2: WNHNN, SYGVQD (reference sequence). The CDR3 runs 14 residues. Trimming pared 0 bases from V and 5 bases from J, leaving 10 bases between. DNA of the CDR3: TGCGCCAGCAGTGAGTCGGGGGGGCAGACTGAAGCTTTCTTT. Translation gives CASSESGGQTEAFF.

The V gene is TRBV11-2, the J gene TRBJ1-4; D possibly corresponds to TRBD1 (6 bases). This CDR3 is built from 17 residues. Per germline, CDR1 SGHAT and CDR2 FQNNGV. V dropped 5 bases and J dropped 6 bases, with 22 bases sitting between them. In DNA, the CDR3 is TGTGCCAGCAGCCCACGCGAACTCCAGGGGAGACATGAAAAACTGTTTTTT. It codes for CASSPRELQGRHEKLFF.

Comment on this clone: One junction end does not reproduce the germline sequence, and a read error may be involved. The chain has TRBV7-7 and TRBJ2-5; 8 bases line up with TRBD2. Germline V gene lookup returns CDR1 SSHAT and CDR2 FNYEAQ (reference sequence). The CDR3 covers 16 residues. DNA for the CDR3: TGTGCTAGCAGCTTAGCCACGACGGGGGGGCGCGAGACCCAGTACTTC. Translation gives CASSLATTGGRETQYF.

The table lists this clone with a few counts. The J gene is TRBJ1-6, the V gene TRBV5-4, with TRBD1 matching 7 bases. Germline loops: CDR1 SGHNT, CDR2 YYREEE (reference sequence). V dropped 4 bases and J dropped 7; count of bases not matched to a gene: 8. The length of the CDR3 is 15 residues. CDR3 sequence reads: CASSTPTGSNSPLHF. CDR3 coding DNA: TGTGCCAGCAGCACTCCGACAGGGTCCAATTCACCCCTCCACTTT.

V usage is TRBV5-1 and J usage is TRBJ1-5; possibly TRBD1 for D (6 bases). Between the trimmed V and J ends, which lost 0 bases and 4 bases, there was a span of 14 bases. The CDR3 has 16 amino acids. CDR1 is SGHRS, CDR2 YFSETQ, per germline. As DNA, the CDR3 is TGCGCCAGCAGCTTGGGAACTGGGGGCTCGAATCAGCCCCAGCATTTT. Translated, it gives CASSLGTGGSNQPQHF.

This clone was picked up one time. The CDR3 coding sequence is TGTGCCAGCAGTCCTCAGACAGGGAGCACAGATACGCAGTATTTT. It translates to CASSPQTGSTDTQYF. V is TRBV6-4 and J is TRBJ2-3; 7 nucleotides agree with TRBD1. The CDR3 is 15 residues long. Germline V gene lookup returns CDR1 MRHNA and CDR2 SNTAGT. After removal of 5 bases from V and 0 bases from J, the junction contained 5 bases not matched to a gene.

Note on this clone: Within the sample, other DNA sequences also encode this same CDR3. CDR3 nucleotide sequence: TGTGCCAGCAGTGAAGCGCAAGGGGGCAATCAGCCCCAGCATTTT. Amino acid sequence: CASSEAQGGNQPQHF. This chain joins TRBV6-1 and TRBJ1-5; D perhaps matches TRBD1 (5 bases). V gave up 0 bases and J gave up 2 bases, with 8 bases separating them. Per germline, CDR1 MNHNS and CDR2 SASEGT. CDR3 length: 15 amino acids.

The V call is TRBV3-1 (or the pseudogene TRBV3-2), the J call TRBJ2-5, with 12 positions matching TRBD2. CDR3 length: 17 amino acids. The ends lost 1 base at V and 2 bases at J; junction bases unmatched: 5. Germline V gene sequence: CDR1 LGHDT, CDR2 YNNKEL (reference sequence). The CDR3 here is CASSQVSSGGGQETQYF. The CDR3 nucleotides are TGTGCCAGCAGCCAAGTCTCTAGCGGGGGGGGTCAAGAGACCCAGTACTTC.

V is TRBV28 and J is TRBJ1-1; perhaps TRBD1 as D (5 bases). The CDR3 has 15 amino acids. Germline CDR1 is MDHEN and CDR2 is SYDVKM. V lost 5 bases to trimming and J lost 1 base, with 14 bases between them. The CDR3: CASSVYITGNTEAFF. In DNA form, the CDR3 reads TGTGCCAGCAGTGTCTACATTACAGGGAACACTGAAGCTTTCTTT.

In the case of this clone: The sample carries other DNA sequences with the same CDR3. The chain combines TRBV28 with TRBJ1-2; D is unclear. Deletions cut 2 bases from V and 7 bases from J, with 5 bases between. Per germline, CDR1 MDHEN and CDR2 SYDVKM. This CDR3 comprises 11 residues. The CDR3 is CASSLRGGYTF. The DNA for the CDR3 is TGTGCCAGCAGTTTAAGAGGTGGCTACACCTTC.

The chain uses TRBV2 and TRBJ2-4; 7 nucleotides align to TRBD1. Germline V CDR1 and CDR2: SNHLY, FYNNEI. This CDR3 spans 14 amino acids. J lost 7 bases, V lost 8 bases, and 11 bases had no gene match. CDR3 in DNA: TGTGCCAGCTCTGAGGTCGAGGGGGCCAACATTCAGTACTTC. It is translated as CASSEVEGANIQYF.

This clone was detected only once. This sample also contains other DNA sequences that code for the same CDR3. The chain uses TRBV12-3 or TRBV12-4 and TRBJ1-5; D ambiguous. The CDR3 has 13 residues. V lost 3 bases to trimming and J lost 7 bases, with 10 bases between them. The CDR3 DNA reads TGTGCCAGCAGTTTGGATCGGGGACAGCCCCAGCATTTT. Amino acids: CASSLDRGQPQHF.

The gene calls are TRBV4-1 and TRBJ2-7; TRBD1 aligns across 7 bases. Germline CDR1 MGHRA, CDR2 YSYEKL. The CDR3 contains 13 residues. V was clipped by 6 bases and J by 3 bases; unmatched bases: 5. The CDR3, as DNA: TGCGCCAGCAGTCTAGGGGGCGGCTACGAGCAGTACTTC. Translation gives CASSLGGGYEQYF.

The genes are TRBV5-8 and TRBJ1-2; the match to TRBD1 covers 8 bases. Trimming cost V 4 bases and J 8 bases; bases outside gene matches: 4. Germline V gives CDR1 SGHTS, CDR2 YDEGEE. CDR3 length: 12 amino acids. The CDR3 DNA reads TGTGCCAGCAGCAGGACAGGGAAAGGCTACACCTTC. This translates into CASSRTGKGYTF.

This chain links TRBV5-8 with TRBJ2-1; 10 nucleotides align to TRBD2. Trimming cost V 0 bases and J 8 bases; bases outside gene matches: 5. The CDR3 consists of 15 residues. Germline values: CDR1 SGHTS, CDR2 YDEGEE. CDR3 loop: CASSLASGGSHEQFF. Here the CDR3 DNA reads TGTGCCAGCAGCTTGGCTAGCGGGGGTTCCCATGAGCAGTTCTTC.

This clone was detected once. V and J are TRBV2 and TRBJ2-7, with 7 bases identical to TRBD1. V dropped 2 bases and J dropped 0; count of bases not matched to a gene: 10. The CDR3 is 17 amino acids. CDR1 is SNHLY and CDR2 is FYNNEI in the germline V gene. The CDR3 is CASSESSPGQISYEQYF. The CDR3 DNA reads TGTGCCAGCAGTGAAAGCTCCCCGGGACAGATCTCCTACGAGCAGTACTTC. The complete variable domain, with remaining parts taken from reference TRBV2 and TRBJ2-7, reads EPEVTQTPSHQVTQMGQEVILRCVPISNHLYFYWYRQILGQKVEFLVSFYNNEISEKSEIFDDQFSVERPDGSNFTLKIRSTKLEDSAMYFCASSESSPGQISYEQYFGPGTRLTVT.

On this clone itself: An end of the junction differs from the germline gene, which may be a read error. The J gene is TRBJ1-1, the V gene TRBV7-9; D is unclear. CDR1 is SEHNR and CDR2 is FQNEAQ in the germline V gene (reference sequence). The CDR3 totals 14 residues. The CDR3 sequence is CASSLAQANTEAFF. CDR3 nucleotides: TGTGCCAGCAGCCTAGCTCAGGCGAACACTGAAGCTTTCTTT.

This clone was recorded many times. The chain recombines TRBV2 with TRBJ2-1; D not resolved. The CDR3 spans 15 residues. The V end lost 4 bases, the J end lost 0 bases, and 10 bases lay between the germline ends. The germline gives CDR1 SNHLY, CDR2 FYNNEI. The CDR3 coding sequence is TGTGCCAGCAGTGTAGTTCGAAGCTCCTACAATGAGCAGTTCTTC. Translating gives CASSVVRSSYNEQFF.

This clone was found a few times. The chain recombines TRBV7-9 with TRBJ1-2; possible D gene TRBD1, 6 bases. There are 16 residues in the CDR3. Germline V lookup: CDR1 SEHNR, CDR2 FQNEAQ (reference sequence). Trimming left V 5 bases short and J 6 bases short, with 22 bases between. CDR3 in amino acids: CASSPSGAGVADGYTF. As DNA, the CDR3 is TGTGCCAGCAGCCCCTCAGGGGCAGGGGTGGCGGATGGCTACACCTTC.

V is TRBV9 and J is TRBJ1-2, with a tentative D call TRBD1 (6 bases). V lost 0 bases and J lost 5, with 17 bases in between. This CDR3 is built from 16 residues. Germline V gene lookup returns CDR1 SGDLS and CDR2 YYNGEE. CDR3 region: CASSVAPLTGLYGYTF. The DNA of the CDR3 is TGTGCCAGCAGCGTAGCCCCCTTGACAGGTTTATATGGCTACACCTTC.

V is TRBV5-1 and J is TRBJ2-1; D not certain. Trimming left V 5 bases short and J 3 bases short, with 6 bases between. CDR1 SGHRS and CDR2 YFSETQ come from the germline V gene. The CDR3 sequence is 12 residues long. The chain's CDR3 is CASRTGYNEQFF. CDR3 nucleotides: TGCGCCAGCAGAACGGGCTACAATGAGCAGTTCTTC.

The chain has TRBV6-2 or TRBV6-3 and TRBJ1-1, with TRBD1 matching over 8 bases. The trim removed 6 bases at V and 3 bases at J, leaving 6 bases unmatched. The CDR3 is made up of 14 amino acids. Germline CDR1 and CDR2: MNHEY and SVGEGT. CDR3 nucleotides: TGTGCCAGCAGCGTTGACAGGGGAGACACTGAAGCTTTCTTT. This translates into CASSVDRGDTEAFF.